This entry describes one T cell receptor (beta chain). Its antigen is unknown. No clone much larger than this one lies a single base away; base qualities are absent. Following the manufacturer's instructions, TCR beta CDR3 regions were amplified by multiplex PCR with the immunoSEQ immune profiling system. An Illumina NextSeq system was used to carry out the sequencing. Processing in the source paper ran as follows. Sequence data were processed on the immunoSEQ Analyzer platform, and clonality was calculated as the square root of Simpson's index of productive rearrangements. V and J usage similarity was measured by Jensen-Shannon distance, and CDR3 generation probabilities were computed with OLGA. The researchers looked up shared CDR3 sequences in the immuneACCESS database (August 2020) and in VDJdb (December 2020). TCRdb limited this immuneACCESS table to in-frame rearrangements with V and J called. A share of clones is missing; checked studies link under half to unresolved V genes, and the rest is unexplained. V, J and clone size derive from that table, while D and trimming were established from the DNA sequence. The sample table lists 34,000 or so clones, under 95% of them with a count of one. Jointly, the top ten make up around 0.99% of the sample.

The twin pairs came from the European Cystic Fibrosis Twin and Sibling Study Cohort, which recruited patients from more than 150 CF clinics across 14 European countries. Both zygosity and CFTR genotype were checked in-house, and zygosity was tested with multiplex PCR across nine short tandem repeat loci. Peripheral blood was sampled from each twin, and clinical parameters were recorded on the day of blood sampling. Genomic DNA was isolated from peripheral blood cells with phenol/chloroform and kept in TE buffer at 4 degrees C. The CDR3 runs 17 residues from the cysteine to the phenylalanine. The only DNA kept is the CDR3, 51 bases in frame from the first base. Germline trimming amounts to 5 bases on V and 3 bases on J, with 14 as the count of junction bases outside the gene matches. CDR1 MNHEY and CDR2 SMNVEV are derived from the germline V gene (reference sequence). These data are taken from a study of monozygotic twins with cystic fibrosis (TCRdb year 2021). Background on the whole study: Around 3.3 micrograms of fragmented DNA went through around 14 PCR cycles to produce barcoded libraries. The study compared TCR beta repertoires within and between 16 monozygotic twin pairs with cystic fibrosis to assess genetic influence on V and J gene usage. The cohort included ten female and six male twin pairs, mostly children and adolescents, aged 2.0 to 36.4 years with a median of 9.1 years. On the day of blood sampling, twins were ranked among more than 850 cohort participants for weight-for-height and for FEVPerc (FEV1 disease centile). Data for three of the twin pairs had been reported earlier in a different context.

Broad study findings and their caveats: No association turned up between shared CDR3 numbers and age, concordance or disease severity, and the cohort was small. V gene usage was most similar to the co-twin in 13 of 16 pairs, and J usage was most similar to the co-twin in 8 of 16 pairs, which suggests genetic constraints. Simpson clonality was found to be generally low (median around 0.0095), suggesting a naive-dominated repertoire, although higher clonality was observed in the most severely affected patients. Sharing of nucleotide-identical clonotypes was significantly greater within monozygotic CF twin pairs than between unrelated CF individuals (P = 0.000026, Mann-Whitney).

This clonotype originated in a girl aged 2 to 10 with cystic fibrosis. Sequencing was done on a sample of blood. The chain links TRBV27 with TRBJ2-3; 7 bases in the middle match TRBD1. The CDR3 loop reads CASSDDKGALSTDTQYF. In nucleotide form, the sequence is TGTGCCAGCAGTGACGATAAGGGGGCATTGTCGACAGATACGCAGTATTTT.